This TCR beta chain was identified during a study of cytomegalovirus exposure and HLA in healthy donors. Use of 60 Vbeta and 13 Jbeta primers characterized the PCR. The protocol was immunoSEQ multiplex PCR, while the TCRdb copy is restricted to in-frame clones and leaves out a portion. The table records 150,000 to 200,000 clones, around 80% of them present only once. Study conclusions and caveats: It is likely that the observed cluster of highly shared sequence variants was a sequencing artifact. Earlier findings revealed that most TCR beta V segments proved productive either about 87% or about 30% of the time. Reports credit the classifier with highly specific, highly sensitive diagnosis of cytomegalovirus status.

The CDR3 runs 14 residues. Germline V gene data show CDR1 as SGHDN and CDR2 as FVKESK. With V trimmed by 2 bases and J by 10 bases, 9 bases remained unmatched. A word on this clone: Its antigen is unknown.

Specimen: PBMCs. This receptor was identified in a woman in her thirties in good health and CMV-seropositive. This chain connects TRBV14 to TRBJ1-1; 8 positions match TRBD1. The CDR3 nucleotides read TGTGCCAGCAGCCAATGGGGACAGGCAGCGGCAGCTTTCTTT. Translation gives CASSQWGQAAAAFF. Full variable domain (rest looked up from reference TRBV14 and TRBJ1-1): EAGVTQFPSHSVIEKGQTVTLRCDPISGHDNLYWYRRVMGKEIKFLLHFVKESKQDESGMPNNRFLAERTGGTYSTLKVQPAELEDSGVYFCASSQWGQAAAAFFGQGTRLTVV.